Sequencing of this TCR beta chain was carried out in a study of technical replicates of blood from several donors (dated by TCRdb to about 2017). The CDR3 has 16 amino acids, counting the end cysteine and phenylalanine. The CDR3 DNA has 48 bases and is translated from base 1. In the germline V gene (reference sequence), CDR1 corresponds to PRHDT and CDR2 to FYEKMQ. V has 1 base trimmed and J has 6 bases trimmed; junction bases matching no gene number 9. Regarding this clone: Which antigen it targets is not known. No much larger clonotype is one base removed from it; base qualities were not supplied.

The library relied on the immunoSEQ multiplex PCR assay. Not all clones reach the TCRdb copy of this immuneACCESS table, which keeps in-frame sequences only. Checked studies attribute under half of the gap to unresolved V genes and leave the rest unexplained. Across this sample there are roughly 85,000 clones, with approximately 93% seen only once. The ten largest make up 0.26% of the sample. The sequence derives from a human donor in good health. This receptor chain uses TRBV13 and TRBJ2-1; TRBD1 fits 7 bases in the junction. Sequencing was carried out using T cells isolated from PBMCs. The CDR3 protein sequence reads: CASSLAPDRRTNEQFF. The DNA sequence is as follows: TGTGCCAGCAGCTTAGCCCCGGACAGGCGAACCAATGAGCAGTTCTTC.